This T cell receptor beta chain derives from a study of blood T cell repertoires in COVID-19. V lost 0 bases, J lost 5 bases, and 8 bases lay in between. This CDR3 has 14 amino acids. Germline V gene sequence: CDR1 SGHDN, CDR2 FVKESK. Profiled with immunoSEQ multiplex PCR; TCRdb holds only in-frame clones, not every one. The table lists about 69,000 clones, over 70% of them singletons. The clonotype was recovered from a man aged 55-75 years with acute or convalescent COVID-19. The specimen sequenced was peripheral blood. The V gene is TRBV14, the J gene TRBJ2-1; possible D gene TRBD1, 5 bases. The CDR3, as DNA: TGTGCCAGCAGCCAAGATTGGGGCGACAATGAGCAGTTCTTC. Translating gives CASSQDWGDNEQFF.